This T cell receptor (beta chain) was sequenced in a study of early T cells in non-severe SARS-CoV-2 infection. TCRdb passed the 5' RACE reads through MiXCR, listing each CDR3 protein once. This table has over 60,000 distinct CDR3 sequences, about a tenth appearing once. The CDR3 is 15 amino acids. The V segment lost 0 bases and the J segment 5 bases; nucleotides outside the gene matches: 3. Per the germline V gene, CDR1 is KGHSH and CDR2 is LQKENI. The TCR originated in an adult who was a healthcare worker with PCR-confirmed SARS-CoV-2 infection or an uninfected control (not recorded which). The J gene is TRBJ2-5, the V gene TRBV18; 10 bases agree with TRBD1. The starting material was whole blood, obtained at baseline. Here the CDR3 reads CASSPPGQGRETQYF. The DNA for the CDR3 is TGTGCCAGCTCACCACCGGGACAGGGGAGGGAGACCCAGTACTTC.